The rows below give T cell receptor beta chains drawn from one sample of a study of shared clonotypes between healthy human individuals. Clones were read by immunoSEQ multiplex PCR, and TCRdb kept only the in-frame ones, dropping some. The sample shows roughly 700,000 clones, approximately 79% of them seen only once. The sequenced sample was memory CD4+ T cells sorted from blood. All receptors derive from a woman younger than 45 in good health. CDR3s include the opening cysteine and the closing phenylalanine or tryptophan. The order of the fields is V gene, D gene, J gene, clone size, CDR3 protein, CDR3 DNA. D genes are given only for firm matches. For some rows the clone size is stated as once, few or many, or as a class when expanded; others skip it.

TRBV7-8	TRBD2	TRBJ2-3	-	CASSLLAGVSDTQYF	TGTGCCAGCAGCTTACTAGCGGGAGTCTCAGATACGCAGTATTTT
TRBV7-7	-	TRBJ2-5	-	CASSFGPQETQYF	TGTGCCAGCAGCTTTGGGCCACAAGAGACTCAGTACTTC
TRBV6-4	TRBD1	TRBJ2-3	once	CASSEPPGQGTDTQYF	TGTGCCAGCAGTGAGCCCCCGGGACAGGGGACAGATACGCAGTATTTT
TRBV6-5	-	TRBJ1-2	-	CASSRTGQSNYGYTF	TGTGCCAGCAGTCGCACCGGACAGTCAAACTATGGCTACACCTTC
TRBV5-1	-	TRBJ2-5	few	CASSQGHYGETQYF	TGCGCCAGCAGCCAGGGACATTACGGAGAGACCCAGTACTTC
TRBV28	-	TRBJ2-5	-	CASRLGGRAQYF	TGTGCCAGCAGGCTAGGAGGAAGGGCCCAGTACTTC
TRBV6-6	TRBD2	TRBJ2-1	few	CASSLSGSGNNEQFF	TGTGCCAGCAGTCTTAGCGGGAGTGGGAACAATGAGCAGTTCTTC
TRBV27	-	TRBJ2-7	-	CASSIAGGTNEQYF	TGTGCCAGCAGTATAGCCGGTGGGACCAACGAGCAGTACTTC
TRBV11-2	TRBD2	TRBJ2-2	once	CASSLGLAGGRTGELFF	TGTGCCAGCAGCTTAGGACTAGCGGGAGGGCGGACCGGGGAGCTGTTTTTT
TRBV4-2	TRBD2	TRBJ2-7	-	CASSLVLAGGIEQYF	TGTGCCAGCAGCTTGGTTCTAGCGGGAGGGATCGAGCAGTACTTC
TRBV10-1	-	TRBJ2-3	-	CASTTGPSDTQYF	TGCGCCAGCACCACAGGCCCTTCAGATACGCAGTATTTT
TRBV5-4	TRBD2	TRBJ2-6	-	CASSSTRGAGANVLTF	TGTGCCAGCAGCTCGACGCGGGGGGCTGGGGCCAACGTCCTGACTTTC
TRBV6-1	-	TRBJ2-7	-	CASRPGQSYEQYF	TGTGCCAGCAGGCCAGGCCAATCCTACGAGCAGTACTTC
TRBV7-9	-	TRBJ2-3	-	CASSQGPGTDTQYF	TGTGCCAGCTCTCAGGGGCCTGGCACAGATACGCAGTATTTT
TRBV7-9	TRBD1	TRBJ1-6	-	CASSRDSNNSPLHF	TGTGCCAGCAGCAGGGACAGCAATAATTCACCCCTCCACTTT
TRBV7-9	TRBD2	TRBJ2-7	-	CASSSEGLIYEQYF	TGTGCCAGCAGCTCTGAGGGACTAATTTACGAGCAGTACTTC
TRBV5-1	-	TRBJ1-1	once	CASSLQVSHLAYTEAFF	TGCGCCAGCAGCTTGCAGGTCAGCCATTTAGCGTACACTGAAGCTTTCTTT
TRBV6-5	-	TRBJ1-5	-	CASDDSRNQPQHF	TGTGCCAGCGACGACAGTAGAAATCAGCCCCAGCATTTT
TRBV7-2	TRBD2	TRBJ2-7	-	CASSSGTRREQYF	TGTGCCAGCAGCTCAGGGACTAGGCGGGAGCAGTACTTC
TRBV6-1	-	TRBJ2-1	-	CASSPGPGDEQFF	TGTGCCAGCAGCCCGGGTCCAGGGGATGAGCAGTTCTTC
TRBV7-2	-	TRBJ1-1	-	CASSFSGDREAFF	TGTGCCAGCAGCTTTTCTGGCGACAGGGAAGCTTTCTTT
TRBV4-1	TRBD2	TRBJ2-1	-	CASSQPTSGNNNEQFF	TGCGCCAGCAGCCAACCGACTAGCGGGAACAACAATGAGCAGTTCTTC
TRBV4-1	-	TRBJ2-1	-	CASSLKGPNNEQFF	TGCGCCAGCAGCCTCAAAGGACCCAACAATGAGCAGTTCTTC
TRBV30	-	TRBJ1-2	-	CAWTGATLNYGYTF	TGTGCCTGGACAGGGGCGACGCTTAACTATGGCTACACCTTC
TRBV25-1	-	TRBJ1-4	once	CASEQQGGREKLFF	TGTGCCAGCGAGCAACAGGGTGGTCGGGAAAAACTGTTTTTT
TRBV5-1	-	TRBJ1-5	-	CASSPGPDNQPQHF	TGCGCCAGCAGCCCGGGACCAGACAATCAGCCCCAGCATTTT
TRBV7-8	-	TRBJ1-1	-	CASSTQGDTEAFF	TGTGCCAGCAGCACCCAGGGAGACACTGAAGCTTTCTTT
TRBV19	TRBD2	TRBJ2-3	-	CASSATTSGSTDTQYF	TGTGCCAGTAGTGCCACGACTAGCGGGAGCACAGATACGCAGTATTTT
TRBV28	TRBD1	TRBJ1-5	-	CASFGTGPHQPQHF	TGTGCCAGCTTTGGGACAGGCCCCCATCAGCCCCAGCATTTT
TRBV11-2	-	TRBJ2-3	-	CASTLTWGSTDTQYF	TGTGCCAGCACCCTCACGTGGGGGAGCACAGATACGCAGTATTTT
TRBV30	-	TRBJ2-1	-	CAWSAGVSYNEQFF	TGTGCCTGGAGTGCGGGAGTCTCCTACAATGAGCAGTTCTTC
TRBV7-8	TRBD2	TRBJ2-2	-	CASSFSSGHGELFF	TGTGCCAGCAGCTTTTCTAGCGGGCACGGGGAGCTGTTTTTT
TRBV5-1	-	TRBJ1-5	few	CASSPGTVGNQPQHF	TGCGCCAGCAGCCCAGGGACGGTGGGCAATCAGCCCCAGCATTTT
TRBV6-4	-	TRBJ1-5	-	CASSEWLNQPQHF	TGTGCCAGCAGTGAGTGGTTAAATCAGCCCCAGCATTTT
TRBV7-9	TRBD2	TRBJ2-3	-	CASMLAGSTDTQYF	TGTGCCAGCATGCTAGCGGGTAGCACAGATACGCAGTATTTT
TRBV5-1	TRBD2	TRBJ2-1	-	CASSPTPGGTYNEQFF	TGCGCCAGCAGCCCCACCCCGGGGGGAACCTACAATGAGCAGTTCTTC
TRBV7-6	TRBD1	TRBJ1-4	-	CASSSRTGANEKLFF	TGTGCCAGCAGCTCAAGAACAGGGGCAAATGAAAAACTGTTTTTT
TRBV7-9	-	TRBJ1-4	-	CASSLGGGSKVEELFF	TGTGCCAGCAGCTTGGGCGGGGGCAGTAAGGTTGAAGAACTGTTTTTT
TRBV30	-	TRBJ2-7	once	CAWAYPAYEQYF	TGTGCCTGGGCCTACCCGGCCTACGAGCAGTACTTC
TRBV4-2	-	TRBJ2-2	once	CASSQEGPGTGELFF	TGTGCCAGCAGCCAAGAAGGTCCGGGGACCGGGGAGCTGTTTTTT
TRBV7-7	TRBD2	TRBJ2-1	-	CASSPGREKVKSYNEQFF	TGTGCCAGCAGCCCTGGGAGGGAAAAGGTAAAATCCTACAATGAGCAGTTCTTC
TRBV6-1	TRBD1	TRBJ1-4	-	CASSDGTGEGKLFF	TGTGCCAGCAGTGACGGGACAGGGGAGGGGAAACTGTTTTTT
TRBV7-2	-	TRBJ1-2	-	CASSLWYGYTF	TGTGCCAGCAGCTTATGGTATGGCTACACCTTC
TRBV10-3	-	TRBJ1-1	few	CATRTDTGINTEAFF	TGTGCCACCAGGACGGATACAGGAATCAACACTGAAGCTTTCTTT
TRBV28	-	TRBJ1-3	-	CASSDYRDSGNTIYF	TGTGCCAGCAGTGACTACAGGGACTCTGGAAACACCATATATTTT
TRBV30	-	TRBJ1-5	-	CAWSVQGNQPQHF	TGTGCCTGGAGTGTACAGGGCAATCAGCCCCAGCATTTT
TRBV11-2	-	TRBJ1-4	-	CASSPQVSNEKLFF	TGTGCCAGCAGCCCACAGGTTTCTAATGAAAAACTGTTTTTT
TRBV28	-	TRBJ2-7	-	CASSLSSSYEQYF	TGTGCCAGCAGTTTATCTAGCTCCTACGAGCAGTACTTC
TRBV30	-	TRBJ2-1	-	CAWSYNNRGNEQFF	TGTGCCTGGAGTTATAACAACCGGGGGAATGAGCAGTTCTTC
TRBV5-1	-	TRBJ2-3	-	CASSPSPAGPLSTDTQYF	TGCGCCAGCAGCCCCTCCCCCGCAGGTCCTTTATCCACAGATACGCAGTATTTT